Listed here are 3 T cell receptor beta chains from one sample, sequenced in a study of blood T cells in healthy people across ages. Then a second PCR, running about 7 to 11 cycles, was carried out with a sample-barcoded 5' primer and a J-beta primer mix. TCRdb passed the 5' RACE reads through MiXCR, listing each CDR3 protein once. The table records approximately 900,000 distinct CDR3 sequences, around 49% of them present only once. The source material was blood. Every receptor here comes from a man aged 25-45 years in good health.

The chain carries TRBV15 and TRBJ2-3; no clear D gene. CDR1 is LNHNV and CDR2 is YYDKDF in the germline V gene (reference sequence). This CDR3 spans 14 amino acids. The V end lost 4 bases, the J end lost 4 bases, and 12 bases lay between the germline ends. The CDR3 region has the DNA TGTGCCACCAGCACGCGGCAGACCGCAGATACGCAGTATTTT. Residues: CATSTRQTADTQYF.

The chain carries TRBV19 and TRBJ2-6; 8 bases map to TRBD1. Germline V gene data show CDR1 as LNHDA and CDR2 as SQIVND (reference sequence). The ends lost 5 bases at V and 0 bases at J; junction bases unmatched: 6. The CDR3 covers 17 residues. Here the CDR3 reads CASSSRDRYSGANVLTF. The CDR3 nucleotides read TGTGCCAGTAGTTCCCGGGACAGGTACTCTGGGGCCAACGTCCTGACTTTC.

The chain carries TRBV6-7 and TRBJ2-1, with 8 bases matching TRBD2. TRBV6-7 is treated as an ORF (open reading frame) with a function not yet certain. V lost 11 bases to trimming and J lost 4 bases; unmatched junction nucleotides: 10. The CDR3 is made up of 14 amino acids. CDR3 sequence: CAGDRGGAYNEQFF. DNA of the CDR3: TGTGCCGGCGACCGGGGGGGGGCTTACAATGAGCAGTTCTTC.